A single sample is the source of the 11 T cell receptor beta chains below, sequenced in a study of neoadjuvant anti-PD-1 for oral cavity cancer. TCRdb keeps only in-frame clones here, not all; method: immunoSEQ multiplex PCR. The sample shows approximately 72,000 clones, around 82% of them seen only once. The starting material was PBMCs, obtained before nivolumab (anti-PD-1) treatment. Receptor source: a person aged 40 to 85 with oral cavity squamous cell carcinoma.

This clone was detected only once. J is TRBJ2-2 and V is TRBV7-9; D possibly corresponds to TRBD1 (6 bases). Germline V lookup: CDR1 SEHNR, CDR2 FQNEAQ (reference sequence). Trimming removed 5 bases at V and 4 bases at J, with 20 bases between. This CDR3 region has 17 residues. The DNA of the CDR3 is TGTGCCAGCAGCCTGGGAACAGGGAGTCCCAGCACCGGGGAGCTGTTTTTT. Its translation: CASSLGTGSPSTGELFF.

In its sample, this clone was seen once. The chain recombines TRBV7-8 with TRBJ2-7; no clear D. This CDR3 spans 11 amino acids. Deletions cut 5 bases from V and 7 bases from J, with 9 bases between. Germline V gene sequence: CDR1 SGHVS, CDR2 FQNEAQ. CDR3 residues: CASSPEWEQYF. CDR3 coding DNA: TGTGCCAGCAGCCCCGAATGGGAGCAGTACTTC.

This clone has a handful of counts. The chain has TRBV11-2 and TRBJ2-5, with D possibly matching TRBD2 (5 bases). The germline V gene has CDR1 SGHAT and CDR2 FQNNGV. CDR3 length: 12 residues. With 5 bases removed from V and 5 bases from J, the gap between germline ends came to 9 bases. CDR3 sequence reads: CASSPEGETQYF. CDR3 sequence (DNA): TGTGCCAGCAGCCCAGAGGGCGAGACCCAGTACTTC. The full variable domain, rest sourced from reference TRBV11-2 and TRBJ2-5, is EAGVAQSPRYKIIEKRQSVAFWCNPISGHATLYWYQQILGQGPKLLIQFQNNGVVDDSQLPKDRFSAERLKGVDSTLKIQPAKLEDSAVYLCASSPEGETQYFGPGTRLLVL.

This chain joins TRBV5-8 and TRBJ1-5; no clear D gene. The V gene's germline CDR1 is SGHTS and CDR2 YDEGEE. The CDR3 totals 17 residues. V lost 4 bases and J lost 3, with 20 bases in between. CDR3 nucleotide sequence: TGTGCCAGCAGCCCGGAGGCCCCGAAGGGATCCAATCAGCCCCAGCATTTT. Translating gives CASSPEAPKGSNQPQHF. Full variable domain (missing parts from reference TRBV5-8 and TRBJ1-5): EAGVTQSPTHLIKTRGQQATLRCSPISGHTSVYWYQQALGLGLQFLLWYDEGEERNRGNFPPRFSGRQFPNYSSELNVNALELEDSALYLCASSPEAPKGSNQPQHFGDGTRLSIL.

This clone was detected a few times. The CDR3 nucleotides read TGTGCCAGCAGTGAAGCTACAGGGGACCCTAACTATGGCTACACCTTC. This encodes CASSEATGDPNYGYTF. The gene calls are TRBV6-1 and TRBJ1-2, with 7 bases matching TRBD1. CDR1 MNHNS and CDR2 SASEGT come from the germline V gene. CDR3 length: 16 residues. V was pared by 0 bases and J by 0 bases, with 4 bases of the junction left unmatched.

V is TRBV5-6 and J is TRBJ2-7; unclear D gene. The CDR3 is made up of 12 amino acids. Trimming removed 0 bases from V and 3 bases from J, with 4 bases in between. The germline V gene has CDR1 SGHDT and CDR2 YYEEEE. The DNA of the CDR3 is TGTGCCAGCAGCTTGGGAGGCTACGAGCAGTACTTC. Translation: CASSLGGYEQYF.

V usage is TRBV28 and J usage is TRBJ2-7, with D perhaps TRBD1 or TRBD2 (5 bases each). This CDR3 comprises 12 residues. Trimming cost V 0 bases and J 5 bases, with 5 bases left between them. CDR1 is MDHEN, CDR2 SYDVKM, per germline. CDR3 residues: CASSLWGDEQYF. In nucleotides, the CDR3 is TGTGCCAGCAGTTTATGGGGGGACGAGCAGTACTTC.

The CDR3 reads CASTDGDQPQHF. CDR3 coding DNA: TGTGCCAGCACGGACGGAGATCAGCCCCAGCATTTT. This sequence joins TRBV19 and TRBJ1-5, with D uncertain. CDR3 size: 12 residues. The V gene's germline CDR1 is LNHDA and CDR2 SQIVND (reference sequence). Trimming shortened V by 9 bases and J by 5 bases, and 11 bases separated the two germline ends.

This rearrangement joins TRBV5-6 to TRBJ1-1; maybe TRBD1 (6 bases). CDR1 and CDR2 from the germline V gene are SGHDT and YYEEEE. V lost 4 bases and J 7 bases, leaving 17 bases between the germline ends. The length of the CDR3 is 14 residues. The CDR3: CASSGPGGGSEAFF. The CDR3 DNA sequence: TGTGCCAGCAGCGGCCCGGGAGGGGGTAGTGAAGCTTTCTTT.

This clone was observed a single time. The CDR3 is CASSVGADANTGELFF. The CDR3 DNA reads as TGTGCCAGCAGCGTAGGGGCGGACGCGAACACCGGGGAGCTGTTTTTT. The chain uses TRBV9 and TRBJ2-2; D ambiguous. Deletions cut 0 bases from V and 0 bases from J, with 9 bases between. The CDR3 covers 16 residues. Germline CDR1 reads SGDLS; CDR2 reads YYNGEE.

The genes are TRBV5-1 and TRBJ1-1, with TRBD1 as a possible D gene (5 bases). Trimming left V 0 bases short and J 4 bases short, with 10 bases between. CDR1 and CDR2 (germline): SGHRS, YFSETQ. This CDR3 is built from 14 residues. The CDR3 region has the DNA TGCGCCAGCAGCTTGGCCCCGGGGGGCACTGAAGCTTTCTTT. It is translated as CASSLAPGGTEAFF. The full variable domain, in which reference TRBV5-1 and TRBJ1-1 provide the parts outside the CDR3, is KAGVTQTPRYLIKTRGQQVTLSCSPISGHRSVSWYQQTPGQGLQFLFEYFSETQRNKGNFPGRFSGRQFSNSRSEMNVSTLELGDSALYLCASSLAPGGTEAFFGQGTRLTVV.